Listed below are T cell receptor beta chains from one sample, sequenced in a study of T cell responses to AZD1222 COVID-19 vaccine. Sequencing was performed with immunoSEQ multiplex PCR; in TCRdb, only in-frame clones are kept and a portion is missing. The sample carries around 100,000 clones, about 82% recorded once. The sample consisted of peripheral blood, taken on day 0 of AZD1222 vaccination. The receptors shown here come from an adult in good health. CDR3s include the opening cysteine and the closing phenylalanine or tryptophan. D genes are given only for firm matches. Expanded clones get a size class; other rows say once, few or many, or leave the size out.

CASSLWVGRGGSTDTQYF	TGTGCCAGCAGTTTATGGGTCGGCAGGGGGGGTAGCACAGATACGCAGTATTTT	.	TRBV28	TRBJ2-3	.
CASSLTGGSAEAFF	TGTGCCAGCAGCTTGACAGGAGGTTCTGCTGAAGCTTTCTTT	.	TRBV7-9	TRBJ1-1	.
CASSRDRVELDTEAFF	TGTGCCAGCAGCCGGGACAGGGTAGAATTGGATACTGAAGCTTTCTTT	TRBD1	TRBV5-5	TRBJ1-1	.
CASSLTGGAWQETQYF	TGTGCCAGCAGCCTAACAGGGGGCGCGTGGCAAGAGACCCAGTACTTC	TRBD1	TRBV7-2	TRBJ2-5	.
CASSTRQGGGYEQYF	TGTGCCAGCAGCACCCGACAGGGGGGCGGCTACGAGCAGTACTTC	TRBD1	TRBV7-2	TRBJ2-7	.
CATGQGRAEQYF	TGTGCCACCGGACAGGGAAGAGCCGAGCAGTACTTC	TRBD1	TRBV2	TRBJ2-7	once
CAWSPDTSTTNEKLFF	TGTGCCTGGAGCCCGGACACTTCAACAACTAATGAAAAACTGTTTTTT	.	TRBV30	TRBJ1-4	.
CAWSRRTGGNTGELFF	TGTGCCTGGAGTCGAAGGACAGGGGGAAACACCGGGGAGCTGTTTTTT	TRBD1	TRBV30	TRBJ2-2	.
CASSYSSQADTEAFF	TGTGCCAGCAGTTACTCATCCCAGGCCGACACTGAAGCTTTCTTT	.	TRBV6-5	TRBJ1-1	.
CASKKSRETYEQYF	TGTGCCAGTAAAAAAAGCCGGGAGACCTACGAGCAGTACTTC	.	TRBV19	TRBJ2-7	.
CASSLSLAGGLVETQYF	TGCGCCAGCAGCTTGTCCCTAGCGGGAGGTCTGGTGGAGACCCAGTACTTC	TRBD2	TRBV5-1	TRBJ2-5	.
CASSHPGQRGEQFF	TGCGCCAGCAGCCATCCGGGACAGAGAGGTGAGCAGTTCTTC	TRBD1	TRBV4-1	TRBJ2-1	.
CASTTGRPGSPGVFGSYNSPLHF	TGTGCCAGCACCACCGGCCGACCAGGGTCTCCAGGCGTGTTCGGCTCCTATAATTCACCCCTCCACTTT	.	TRBV4-2	TRBJ1-6	once
CAISEIYEQYF	TGTGCCATCAGTGAAATCTACGAGCAGTACTTC	.	TRBV10-3	TRBJ2-7	.
CASSQWDISEKLFF	TGTGCCAGCAGTCAATGGGATATAAGCGAAAAACTGTTTTTT	.	TRBV7-9	TRBJ1-4	once
CSVEAPGEEQFF	TGCAGCGTTGAGGCCCCTGGTGAGGAGCAGTTCTTC	.	TRBV29-1	TRBJ2-1	once
CASSNQGTRNEQFF	TGTGCCAGTAGTAACCAGGGGACGAGGAATGAGCAGTTCTTC	.	TRBV19	TRBJ2-1	few
CASSLGLGGNSPLHF	TGTGCCAGCAGCTTAGGCCTAGGGGGCAATTCACCCCTCCACTTT	TRBD1	TRBV13	TRBJ1-6	.
CASLKYSNQPQHF	TGTGCCAGCCTTAAGTATAGCAATCAGCCCCAGCATTTT	.	TRBV28	TRBJ1-5	once
CASSLGGTSGTVGELFF	TGCGCCAGCAGCTTGGGGGGGACTAGCGGGACCGTCGGGGAGCTGTTTTTT	TRBD2	TRBV5-1	TRBJ2-2	.
CASSLGTANNQPQHF	TGCGCCAGCAGCCTCGGGACAGCGAACAATCAGCCCCAGCATTTT	TRBD1	TRBV5-1	TRBJ1-5	.
CASSRKAGTGGSTGELFF	TGTGCCAGCAGCAGAAAGGCCGGGACAGGGGGCAGCACCGGGGAGCTGTTTTTT	TRBD1	TRBV5-4	TRBJ2-2	.
CASSLGLAGGTDTQYF	TGTGCCAGCAGCTTAGGACTAGCGGGAGGCACAGATACGCAGTATTTT	TRBD2	TRBV5-8	TRBJ2-3	.
CASSIMGQGTQPQHF	TGTGCCAGTAGTATAATGGGGCAGGGGACTCAGCCCCAGCATTTT	.	TRBV19	TRBJ1-5	.
CASSFGETQYF	TGTGCCAGCAGCTTCGGAGAGACCCAGTACTTC	.	TRBV7-8	TRBJ2-5	.
CASSLFTLGTGRDTEAFF	TGTGCCAGCAGCTTATTTACCTTGGGGACAGGGAGAGATACTGAAGCTTTCTTT	TRBD1	TRBV7-2	TRBJ1-1	.
CASSEAGGGYTF	TGTGCCAGCAGTGAGGCAGGAGGTGGCTACACCTTC	.	TRBV2	TRBJ1-2	few
CASSPENTGELFF	TGTGCCAGCAGCCCTGAGAACACCGGGGAGCTGTTTTTT	.	TRBV7-9	TRBJ2-2	.
CASSLLGWWAGLVDTQYF	TGTGCCAGCAGCTTACTCGGGTGGTGGGCGGGGTTGGTGGATACGCAGTATTTT	.	TRBV7-2	TRBJ2-3	once
CASTYGLSSYNEQFF	TGTGCCAGCACTTACGGACTTTCCTCCTACAATGAGCAGTTCTTC	.	TRBV11-2	TRBJ2-1	.
CSVAQGFNYEQYF	TGCAGCGTGGCACAGGGGTTTAATTACGAGCAGTACTTC	TRBD1	TRBV29-1	TRBJ2-7	once
CASSEGWGGWVYEQYF	TGCGCCAGCAGTGAAGGATGGGGGGGCTGGGTCTACGAGCAGTACTTC	.	TRBV10-1	TRBJ2-7	.
CSVGLADSHNEQFF	TGCAGCGTTGGACTAGCGGATAGCCACAATGAGCAGTTCTTC	TRBD2	TRBV29-1	TRBJ2-1	.
CSVGGQGIYEQYF	TGCAGCGTGGGGGGACAGGGTATCTACGAGCAGTACTTC	TRBD1	TRBV29-1	TRBJ2-7	.
CATSRDSAGDTGELFF	TGTGCCACCAGCAGAGATTCAGCGGGAGACACCGGGGAGCTGTTTTTT	TRBD2	TRBV15	TRBJ2-2	.
CASSILPGIEQFF	TGCGCCAGCAGTATTCTGCCAGGAATTGAGCAGTTCTTC	.	TRBV4-3	TRBJ2-1	.
CASTLVRGQSEKLFF	TGTGCCAGCACCCTCGTTAGAGGGCAGTCTGAAAAACTGTTTTTT	.	TRBV27	TRBJ1-4	once
CASSLTGLGQGVTDTQYF	TGTGCCAGCAGCTTAACAGGCCTTGGGCAGGGGGTCACAGATACGCAGTATTTT	TRBD1	TRBV7-3	TRBJ2-3	.
CASSPLIEDRGLGYGYTF	TGTGCCAGCAGCCCCCTTATTGAGGACAGGGGGTTAGGTTATGGCTACACCTTC	TRBD1	TRBV7-8	TRBJ1-2	.
CASSPMGGQSNQPQHF	TGTGCCAGTAGCCCGATGGGAGGACAGTCCAATCAGCCCCAGCATTTT	.	TRBV19	TRBJ1-5	.
CASSQGSYRLGLDSPLHF	TGTGCCAGCAGCCAAGGGTCCTACAGGCTCGGGCTTGATTCACCCCTCCACTTT	.	TRBV4-2	TRBJ1-6	.
CASSFLQDKGRWNQHF	TGCGCCAGCAGCTTTCTTCAGGACAAGGGACGGTGGAACCAGCATTTT	.	TRBV5-1	TRBJ1-5	few
CASSYGTGGSNQPQHF	TGTGCCAGCAGCTACGGGACAGGGGGTAGCAATCAGCCCCAGCATTTT	TRBD1	TRBV7-9	TRBJ1-5	.
CASSQGFGPSADEQYF	TGCGCCAGCAGCCAAGGATTTGGGCCGAGCGCGGACGAGCAGTACTTC	.	TRBV4-1	TRBJ2-7	.
CASRRGAGEQYF	TGTGCCAGCAGACGGGGGGCCGGCGAGCAGTACTTC	.	TRBV3-1/TRBV3-2	TRBJ2-7	.